The clone carrying this TCR beta chain was recorded a few times. Its target is not known. The data were obtained in a study of regulatory T cells in long-lasting Graves disease. With 2 bases removed from V and 5 bases from J, the gap between germline ends came to 14 bases. This CDR3 contains 15 residues. Germline V gene sequence: CDR1 SEHNR, CDR2 FQNEAQ (reference sequence). Construction of TCR beta libraries relied on iRepertoire HTBI primers and on Arm-PCR targeting CDR3 regions. TCRdb re-called the multiplex PCR reads with MiXCR, one entry per CDR3 protein. This sample has approximately 560,000 distinct CDR3 sequences, with roughly 16% found just once. Broader study findings: Accuracy might have suffered from few samples.

Time point specified: newly diagnosed GD, antithyroid drugs for less than 3 months. Making the TCR library involved RNA that had been extracted from PBMCs. These same data were also listed under a study on T cells in Graves' hyperthyroidism and ophthalmopathy. As that report states: The TCR CDR3 was amplified in a first-round RT-PCR using the HTBI primer set.

The chain employs TRBV7-9 and TRBJ2-3, with a weak D call TRBD2 (5 bases). The receptor was isolated from a man between 18 and 29 years old with Graves disease. The sample consisted of peripheral blood mononuclear cells (PBMCs), taken at new diagnosis, from a patient treated with antithyroid drugs. The CDR3 DNA is TGTGCCAGCAGCTTAACGGACTTCGCGCGAGATACGCAGTATTTT. This translates into CASSLTDFARDTQYF.